This TCR beta chain is drawn from a study of draining lymph node invasion in breast cancer (dated by TCRdb to the early 2020s). Study-level background: Histology and cytokeratin immunohistochemistry were used to diagnose nodal metastasis, and EpCAM/CD45 flow cytometry was used to confirm the diagnosis. From each patient, matched non-invaded and tumor-invaded tumor-draining lymph nodes and the primary tumor were collected, and both Treg and Tconv subsets were profiled. In the separate targeted TCR sequencing, lymph nodes from a handful of patients were covered, and primary tumors were sequenced for three of those patients. In a separate targeted assay, bulk TCR-beta CDR3 sequencing compared sorted memory regulatory T cells and memory conventional CD4 T cells across breast cancer tissues.

CD4+ CD45RA- CD25- cells were sorted as memory conventional CD4 T cells. Whether a tumor-draining lymph node counted as invaded or non-invaded depended on the presence or absence of metastatic tumor cells. Before staining and sorting, T cells were pre-enriched using a Miltenyi Pan T Cell isolation kit. Immunohistochemistry for estrogen receptor, progesterone receptor, HER2 and Ki-67 was used to characterize primary tumors. Fresh surgical tissue was processed within a few hours after surgery by being cut into small fragments. The tissue fragments were digested enzymatically for 20 to 25 minutes with Liberase TL plus DNase and were then passed through a 40-micrometer strainer. After DAPI live/dead staining, cells were sorted on a BD FACS Aria II at about 97-99% purity. Sorted cells were lysed in TCL buffer and RNA was purified with a Norgen Single Cell RNA purification kit including DNase treatment.

Comments on this clonotype: The target of this receptor is not known. Base-call qualities are not available, and no considerably larger clone is one nucleotide away.

Library generation was performed with bulk RNA-seq. Sequencing instrument: Illumina HiSeq 2500. On the study's bioinformatics: For the separate targeted TCR-seq dataset, MiXCR version 2.1.5 with default parameters extracted and quantified CDR3 sequences from raw reads. In the separate targeted TCR-seq dataset, TCR-beta clones were defined by the combination of V gene, J gene and CDR3 sequence. In the separate targeted TCR-seq dataset, clones with fewer than three counts were removed, then only the 90% most strongly expressed clones per sample were retained. For each tissue in the separate targeted TCR-seq dataset, Treg-Tconv overlap was calculated by dividing the number of shared clones by the total number of Treg clones and multiplying by 100. TCRdb trimmed the raw reads at Q25, called clones with MiXCR and kept productive beta chains. Duplicate CDR3 protein sequences are folded into a single record with the most common DNA and genes. What appears here as the V and J calls and clone size reflects TCRdb's work, not the paper's. The sample table lists about 2,600 distinct CDR3 sequences, more than 75% of them with a count of one. 1.6% of the sample is taken by the ten largest.

The CDR3 numbers 15 residues from cysteine through phenylalanine. CDR3 DNA only is kept here, 45 bases in frame from base 1. V is pared back by 0 bases and J by 5 bases, with 13 bases lying between the germline termini. The germline V gene (reference sequence) yields DFQATT for CDR1 and SNEGSKA for CDR2. What the research found in general, with its limitations: The tumor top-100 clone tracking analysis was possible in only two patients. TCRs shared between the Treg and Tconv subsets were viewed as suggestive of, but not proof of, a common clonal origin. In the targeted TCR-seq data, Tregs appeared more clonally expanded than Tconvs in all tissues, and both subsets were less diverse in tumor than lymph nodes. Data could not resolve whether Treg conversion occurred in a given organ or whether converted Tregs recirculated between nodes and tumor. Within each tissue, roughly 13-22% of Treg TCRs were also found among Tconvs, a result interpreted as suggesting peripheral Treg induction. Some of the top 100 tumor clones were detected in invaded and non-invaded nodes, and this detection was taken to suggest recirculation between tumor and draining nodes.

Sequenced material: sorted memory CD4+ effector T cells from a lymph node. What the cell subset or site label conveys for this sample: CD45RA-negative sorted CD4+ T cells (memory Tconv or effector/memory Treg). The V and J segments used are TRBV20-1 and TRBJ2-2; the D gene is unclear. The origin of this receptor is a female donor with luminal breast cancer. The CDR3 reads CSARDPLVPTGELFF. The base sequence is TGCAGTGCTAGAGACCCCCTAGTCCCTACCGGGGAGCTGTTTTTT.